The rows below give T cell receptor beta chains drawn from one sample of a study of graft-versus-host responses after intestinal transplantation. Data came from immunoSEQ multiplex PCR; TCRdb stores just in-frame clones and leaves some out. The repertoire consists of 30,000 or so clones, with around 85% occurring once and the leading ten covering more than 15%. What these receptors recognize is not known. The source was unstimulated CD8+ T cells sorted from spleen or lymph node cells, collected before intestinal transplant. Source of these receptors: a human donor who received an intestinal transplant. Each CDR3 is given with its conserved first and last residue. A D gene is named only where the DNA matches it firmly. Clone size, where shown, is once, few, many, or a class for clones that have expanded.

V	J	size	D	CDR3	DNA
TRBV6-5	TRBJ2-3	NA	TRBD2	CASSPSGGALDTQYF	TGTGCCAGCAGTCCTAGCGGGGGGGCTCTAGATACGCAGTATTTT
TRBV4-1	TRBJ2-1	few	NA	CASSIPGTYNEQFF	TGCGCCAGCAGTATTCCAGGGACCTACAATGAGCAGTTCTTC
TRBV7-9	TRBJ1-4	NA	NA	CASRNRAGDEKLFF	TGTGCCAGCAGGAACAGGGCGGGGGATGAAAAACTGTTTTTT
TRBV6-6	TRBJ2-7	few	TRBD1	CASSYPGTGGEQYF	TGTGCCAGCAGTTACCCGGGGACAGGGGGGGAGCAGTACTTC
TRBV4-1	TRBJ1-2	few	TRBD1	CASSQNPGGQGLDYGYTF	TGCGCCAGCAGCCAGAACCCTGGGGGACAGGGTCTTGACTATGGCTACACCTTC
TRBV7-8	TRBJ2-7	NA	NA	CASSLDSGPWGLRGDYEQYF	TGTGCCAGCAGCTTAGATTCCGGCCCCTGGGGACTTAGAGGGGACTACGAGCAGTACTTC
TRBV27	TRBJ2-7	NA	NA	CASSFAWRTYEQYF	TGTGCCAGCAGTTTTGCTTGGCGGACCTACGAGCAGTACTTC
TRBV2	TRBJ2-1	medium-sized	NA	CASSPLLGTQYNEQFF	TGTGCCAGCAGCCCTTTACTGGGGACACAGTACAATGAGCAGTTCTTC
TRBV2	TRBJ2-1	NA	NA	CASGGWVGNEQFF	TGTGCCAGCGGAGGCTGGGTGGGCAATGAGCAGTTCTTC
TRBV5-4	TRBJ2-7	NA	NA	CASSSGTSYPYEQYF	TGTGCCAGCAGCTCAGGAACTAGCTACCCCTACGAGCAGTACTTC
TRBV7-9	TRBJ1-1	NA	TRBD1	CASSPLAGGSVAEAFF	TGTGCCAGCAGCCCGCTCGCAGGGGGGTCGGTCGCTGAAGCTTTCTTT
TRBV10-1	TRBJ2-2	NA	TRBD2	CASSELASGTGELFF	TGCGCCAGCAGTGAGCTGGCTAGCGGAACCGGGGAGCTGTTTTTT
TRBV7-3	TRBJ2-2	NA	NA	CASSLSAWLGDTGELFF	TGTGCCAGCAGCTTAAGTGCGTGGCTAGGGGATACCGGGGAGCTGTTTTTT
TRBV9	TRBJ2-5	once	NA	CASSVLEGRGVETQYF	TGTGCCAGCAGCGTATTGGAGGGGAGAGGGGTAGAGACCCAGTACTTC
TRBV28	TRBJ2-7	NA	NA	CTSSLARSSYEQYF	TGTACCAGCAGTTTGGCGCGGTCCTCCTACGAGCAGTACTTC
TRBV29-1	TRBJ2-1	few	NA	CSVGAGLATYNEQFF	TGCAGCGTTGGGGCGGGGCTAGCGACCTACAATGAGCAGTTCTTC
TRBV28	TRBJ1-4	once	NA	CASSWTWAGAEKLFF	TGTGCCAGCAGTTGGACCTGGGCTGGGGCGGAAAAACTGTTTTTT
TRBV6-5	TRBJ2-5	few	TRBD1	CASSPGDRVQETQYF	TGTGCCAGCAGTCCAGGGGACAGGGTGCAAGAGACCCAGTACTTC
TRBV9	TRBJ2-1	once	NA	CASSGRSGGAGLYEQFF	TGTGCCAGCAGCGGCAGATCTGGGGGGGCGGGTCTGTATGAGCAGTTCTTC
TRBV5-1	TRBJ2-3	NA	TRBD1	CASSLGQGLTDTQYF	TGCGCCAGCAGCTTGGGACAGGGGCTGACAGATACGCAGTATTTT
TRBV5-4	TRBJ2-1	medium-sized	NA	CASQEPYNEQFF	TGTGCCAGCCAAGAGCCCTACAATGAGCAGTTCTTC
TRBV27	TRBJ1-1	NA	NA	CASSSTTGNTEAFF	TGTGCCAGCAGTTCCACGACAGGGAACACTGAAGCTTTCTTT
TRBV7-8	TRBJ2-7	few	NA	CASSLAAREGEQYF	TGTGCCAGCAGCTTAGCAGCCAGGGAAGGTGAGCAGTACTTC
TRBV7-9	TRBJ2-7	NA	TRBD2	CASSPGGADYYEQYF	TGTGCCAGCAGCCCCGGGGGGGCCGATTACTACGAGCAGTACTTC
TRBV7-6	TRBJ2-1	NA	NA	CASSSRDSRGNEQFF	TGTGCCAGCAGCTCCCGGGACTCGAGGGGCAATGAGCAGTTCTTC
TRBV11-2	TRBJ1-1	NA	NA	CASREGPRAFF	TGTGCCAGCAGGGAGGGCCCACGGGCTTTCTTT
TRBV27	TRBJ2-7	few	TRBD1	CASSLGTGPYEQYF	TGTGCCAGCAGTTTAGGGACAGGGCCCTACGAGCAGTACTTC
TRBV4-2	TRBJ2-5	NA	NA	CASSQERRSQETQYF	TGTGCCAGCAGCCAAGAGAGGAGGTCCCAAGAGACCCAGTACTTC
TRBV6-5	TRBJ2-7	few	TRBD1	CASSYSTGTAEQYF	TGTGCCAGCAGTTACTCGACAGGGACCGCCGAGCAGTACTTC
TRBV5-4	TRBJ2-7	NA	NA	CASSDLTAGGPSYEQYF	TGTGCCAGCAGCGATCTAACTGCTGGCGGGCCTTCCTACGAGCAGTACTTC
TRBV7-9	TRBJ2-3	NA	TRBD2	CASSLGGRVPTDTQYF	TGTGCCAGCAGCTTAGGAGGGAGGGTCCCCACAGATACGCAGTATTTT
TRBV15	TRBJ2-1	NA	TRBD1	CATSRDQGQGYGNEQFF	TGTGCCACCAGCAGAGATCAGGGACAGGGTTACGGGAATGAGCAGTTCTTC
TRBV7-9	TRBJ1-6	NA	TRBD1	CASSPGTGGSSPLHF	TGTGCCAGCAGCCCGGGGACAGGGGGTAGTTCACCCCTCCACTTT
TRBV5-4	TRBJ2-5	NA	NA	CASSFPSVQETQYF	TGTGCCAGCAGCTTCCCTAGCGTCCAAGAGACCCAGTACTTC
TRBV28	TRBJ1-4	NA	NA	CASSLTATNEKLFF	TGTGCCAGCAGCCTCACGGCAACTAATGAAAAACTGTTTTTT
TRBV19	TRBJ2-5	once	NA	CASSIGQEGETQYF	TGTGCCAGTAGTATTGGTCAGGAGGGGGAGACCCAGTACTTC
TRBV9	TRBJ2-7	few	TRBD2	CASSVGGGGRYEQYF	TGTGCCAGCAGCGTAGGGGGGGGAGGCCGCTACGAGCAGTACTTC
TRBV6-5	TRBJ2-3	NA	TRBD2	CASSIAGQTDTQYF	TGTGCCAGCAGTATAGCGGGGCAAACAGATACGCAGTATTTT